This TCR beta chain was retrieved from a study of T cell repertoires in cytomegalovirus infection. Whole-study context: Indicated by public TCR beta signatures were CMV infection and matching HLA type. Overall study results and limits: Identification of carriers of CMV plus the relevant HLA was performed using cumulative public TCR beta family frequency. CMV-specific HLA-C-restricted TCR beta clonotypes dominated the ex vivo response.

Via MiXCR, TCRdb re-called the reads, giving one row per CDR3 protein. This table has around 740,000 distinct CDR3 sequences, 35% to 45% appearing once. Deletions cut 4 bases from V and 8 bases from J, with 21 bases between. Germline CDR1 is SGHNT and CDR2 is YENEEA. This CDR3 contains 16 residues. With regard to this clonotype: Its antigen is not known.

This rearrangement joins TRBV11-3 to TRBJ2-1; D perhaps matches TRBD2 (6 bases). The TCR comes from a human donor in good health (CMV status not recorded). Some clones in this sample may be carry-over from other donors' samples. The sequenced material came from PBMCs. CDR3 residues: CASSSRTTPASDEQFF. The CDR3 DNA sequence: TGTGCCAGCAGCTCCAGGACTACACCGGCATCCGATGAGCAGTTCTTC.